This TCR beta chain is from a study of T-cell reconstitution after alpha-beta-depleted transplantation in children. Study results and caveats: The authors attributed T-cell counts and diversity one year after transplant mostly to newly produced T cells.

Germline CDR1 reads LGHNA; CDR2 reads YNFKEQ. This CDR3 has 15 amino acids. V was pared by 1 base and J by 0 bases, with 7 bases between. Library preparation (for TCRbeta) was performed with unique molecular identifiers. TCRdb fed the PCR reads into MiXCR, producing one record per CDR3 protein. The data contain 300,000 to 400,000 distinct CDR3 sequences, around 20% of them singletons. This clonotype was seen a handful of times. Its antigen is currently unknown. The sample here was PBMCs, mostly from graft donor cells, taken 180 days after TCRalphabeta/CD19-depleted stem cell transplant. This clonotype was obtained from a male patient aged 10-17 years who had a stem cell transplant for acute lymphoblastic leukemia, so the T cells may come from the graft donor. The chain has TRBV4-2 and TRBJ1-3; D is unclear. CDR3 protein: CASSQGWFSGNTIYF. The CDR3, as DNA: TGTGCCAGCAGCCAAGGATGGTTCTCTGGAAACACCATATATTTT.